The source of this T cell receptor (beta chain) is a study of cytomegalovirus exposure and HLA in healthy donors. About the research overall: Out of about 190 million T cells, an earlier analysis found around 120 million unique TCR beta sequences in total.

Notes on this clone: As yet, its antigen is unknown.

Study-wide results and limits: A later analysis showed TCR association rates differing by HLA locus, peaking at DRB1 and lowest at HLA-C. The authors assumed roughly uniform sequencing depth across donors for presence/absence analyses.

CDR3 length equals 17 residues. Germline V gene lookup returns CDR1 MGHRA and CDR2 YSYEKL. V shed 1 base and J 10 bases; nucleotides not matched to a gene: 12. PCR was performed using 60 Vbeta and 13 Jbeta primers. Here immunoSEQ multiplex PCR was the method, and the copy in TCRdb shows in-frame clones only, minus some. Of some 110,000 clones detected, approximately 82% appear once; the ten largest clones hold 20% to 25%. This sequence was found in a man between 25 and 39 years old in good health and CMV-seropositive. Sequencing was done on a sample of PBMCs. The chain links TRBV4-1 to TRBJ1-6; 8 bases align to TRBD1. The CDR3 DNA follows: TGCGCCAGCAGCCAAGGTTTCTATGGACAGGGAGAATCACCCCTCCACTTT. Translating gives CASSQGFYGQGESPLHF.